One and the same sample provided the 7 T cell receptor beta chains below, sequenced in a study of T cell responses to AZD1222 COVID-19 vaccine (dated by TCRdb to the early 2020s). Library creation used the immunoSEQ multiplex PCR assay. TCRdb retrieved this table from immuneACCESS and kept in-frame rearrangements only. Not all clones are present; in checked studies, unresolved V genes account for under half, and no reason is known for the remainder. Here the sample has 150,000 or so clones; 85% to 95% occur a single time. The ten largest clones add up to approximately 0.9% of the sample. The sample's time point label is to be understood as: baseline before first vaccination. The sample's treatment or condition label, decoded: meningococcal conjugate vaccine given as trial control. The source material was peripheral blood, sampled on day 0 of MenACWY control vaccination. The source is an adult in good health.

V usage is TRBV12-3 or TRBV12-4 and J usage is TRBJ2-3, with D uncertain. This CDR3 spans 13 amino acids. The V end lost 4 bases, the J end lost 2 bases, and 7 bases lay between the germline ends. CDR3 sequence: CASSYRATDTQYF. The CDR3 DNA sequence: TGTGCCAGCAGTTACAGAGCCACAGATACGCAGTATTTT.

The chain carries TRBV6-2 or TRBV6-3 and TRBJ1-2, with 9 bases lining up with TRBD1. CDR3 length equals 14 residues. V dropped 2 bases and J dropped 7; count of bases not matched to a gene: 5. Germline V gene data show CDR1 as MNHEY and CDR2 as SVGEGT. DNA of the CDR3: TGTGCCAGCAGTTACAACAGGGGGCTCTCTGGCTACACCTTC. Protein: CASSYNRGLSGYTF.

This clone occurred once. The rearrangement joins TRBV5-4 to TRBJ2-1; perhaps TRBD1 as D (6 bases). The CDR3 covers 13 residues. CDR1 is SGHNT, CDR2 YYREEE, per germline (reference sequence). V was cut by 4 bases and J by 9 bases, with 14 bases left in between. CDR3 in DNA: TGTGCCAGCAGCGATGGCTACAGGGTTGAGCAGTTCTTC. This translates into CASSDGYRVEQFF.

The rearrangement joins TRBV5-6 to TRBJ2-3; D remains ambiguous. Germline CDR1 SGHDT, CDR2 YYEEEE. V was cut by 7 bases and J by 6 bases, with 6 bases left in between. The CDR3 consists of 10 residues. The CDR3 region is CASSGDTQYF. The CDR3 nucleotides read TGTGCCAGCTCCGGGGATACGCAGTATTTT.

V is TRBV12-3 or TRBV12-4 and J is TRBJ1-2; D unclear. Trimming left V 4 bases short and J 4 bases short, with 4 bases between. The CDR3 runs 11 residues. CDR3 residues: CASSYTYGYTF. CDR3 in DNA: TGTGCCAGCAGTTACACCTATGGCTACACCTTC.

The CDR3 reads CASSGGTGSTEAFF. The CDR3 region has the DNA TGTGCCAGCAGTGGGGGGACAGGGTCCACTGAAGCTTTCTTT. This sequence joins TRBV2 and TRBJ1-1; 9 bases match TRBD1. The CDR3 contains 14 residues. CDR1 and CDR2 from the germline V gene are SNHLY and FYNNEI. V was clipped by 4 bases and J by 4 bases; unmatched bases: 4. The full variable domain, with the rest looked up from reference TRBV2 and TRBJ1-1, is EPEVTQTPSHQVTQMGQEVILRCVPISNHLYFYWYRQILGQKVEFLVSFYNNEISEKSEIFDDQFSVERPDGSNFTLKIRSTKLEDSAMYFCASSGGTGSTEAFFGQGTRLTVV.

The chain links TRBV7-2 to TRBJ2-3; D possibly corresponds to TRBD2 (6 bases). Germline V gene lookup returns CDR1 SGHTA and CDR2 FQGNSA. The CDR3 is 14 amino acids. Trimming removed 3 bases at V and 9 bases at J, with 16 bases between. CDR3 sequence: CASSLGTAGGTQYF. As DNA, the CDR3 is TGTGCCAGCAGCTTGGGGACGGCCGGAGGGACGCAGTATTTT.